What follows describes a single T cell receptor beta chain. This CDR3 region has 14 residues. CDR1 is SGDLS and CDR2 is YYNGEE in the germline V gene. J gave up 6 bases and V 3 bases, and 6 bases lay outside the gene matches. The immunoSEQ assay was v3. Using immunoSEQ multiplex PCR, the repertoire was profiled, and TCRdb retains in-frame clones only, with some absent. Among about 50,000 clones listed, around 64% were seen once. Described time point: pre-treatment sample, taken before nivolumab and TIL therapy. Pleural nodules or supraclavicular lymph nodes made up most of the excised metastases sampled. The source of the sample is a study of TIL therapy for anti-PD-1-resistant metastatic lung cancer.

Sequencing used tumor tissue, obtained at baseline. The receptor's source is a person aged 30 to 80 with non-small cell lung cancer. The chain combines TRBV9 with TRBJ2-3; 8 bases line up with TRBD2. The CDR3 here is CASSASGWQDTQYF. CDR3 DNA sequence: TGTGCCAGCAGCGCTAGCGGGTGGCAGGATACGCAGTATTTT.